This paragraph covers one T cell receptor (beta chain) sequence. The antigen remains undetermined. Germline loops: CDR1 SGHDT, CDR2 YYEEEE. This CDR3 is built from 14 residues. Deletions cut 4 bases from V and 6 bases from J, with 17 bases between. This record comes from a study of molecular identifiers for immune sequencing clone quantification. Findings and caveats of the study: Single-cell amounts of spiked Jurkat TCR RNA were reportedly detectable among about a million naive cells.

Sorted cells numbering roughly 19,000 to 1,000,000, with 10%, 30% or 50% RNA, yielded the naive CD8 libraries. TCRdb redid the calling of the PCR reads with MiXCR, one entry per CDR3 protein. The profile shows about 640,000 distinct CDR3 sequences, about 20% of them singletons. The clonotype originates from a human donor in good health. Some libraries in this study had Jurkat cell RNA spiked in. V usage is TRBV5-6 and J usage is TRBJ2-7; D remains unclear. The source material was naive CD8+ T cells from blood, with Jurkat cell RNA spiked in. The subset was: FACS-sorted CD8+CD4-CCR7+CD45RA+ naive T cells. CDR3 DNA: TGTGCCAGCAGCCGTCCCCCATCAAGGGCCGAGCAGTACTTC. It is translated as CASSRPPSRAEQYF.